Sequencing of this T cell receptor beta chain was carried out in a study of cytotoxic CD8 clonotypes in ibrutinib-treated CLL. Study at large: Patients attained approximately 24 partial and 2 complete responses; at median around 63 months, around 15 remained remitted while approximately 12 progressed.

Generated by immunoSEQ multiplex PCR, the TCRdb table keeps only in-frame clones and is missing some. The profile shows 110,000 to 150,000 clones, 60% to 85% of them singletons. This clone was counted many times. Its specificity is not known. Trimming shortened V by 5 bases and J by 7 bases, and 14 bases separated the two germline ends. This CDR3 is 14 amino acids long. The germline V gene encodes CDR1 MNHEY and CDR2 SVGAGI. The study's findings and limits: Clonality went up at the time of ibrutinib response, stayed stable in sustained remission, and later dropped back toward its baseline level at progression. Under treatment, the uncommon public clonotypes either contracted or remained stable.

The chain uses TRBV6-5 and TRBJ1-4, with D maybe TRBD1 (5 bases). This TCR was recovered from a human donor with chronic lymphocytic leukemia. The sample in question was PBMCs, obtained after 12 months of ibrutinib treatment. CDR3 DNA: TGTGCCAGCAGTATCCGGGGGTACGGTGAAAAACTGTTTTTT. It yields the protein CASSIRGYGEKLFF.